The entry that follows covers one TCR beta chain sequence. The data were obtained in a study of technical replicates of blood from a handful of donors. TCRdb's copy holds only in-frame clones and misses some; the assay was immunoSEQ multiplex PCR. The sample shows more than 70,000 clones, 95% to 97% of them seen only once. Germline V gives CDR1 DFQATT, CDR2 SNEGSKA (reference sequence). V gave up 5 bases and J gave up 12 bases, with 8 bases separating them. The CDR3 length is 8 residues. Sequenced: T cells isolated from PBMCs. The source of this sequence is a human donor in good health. The V call is TRBV20-1, the J call TRBJ2-7; D ambiguous. DNA for the CDR3: TGCAGTGCTCGGGTGGGGTACTTC. It translates to CSARVGYF.